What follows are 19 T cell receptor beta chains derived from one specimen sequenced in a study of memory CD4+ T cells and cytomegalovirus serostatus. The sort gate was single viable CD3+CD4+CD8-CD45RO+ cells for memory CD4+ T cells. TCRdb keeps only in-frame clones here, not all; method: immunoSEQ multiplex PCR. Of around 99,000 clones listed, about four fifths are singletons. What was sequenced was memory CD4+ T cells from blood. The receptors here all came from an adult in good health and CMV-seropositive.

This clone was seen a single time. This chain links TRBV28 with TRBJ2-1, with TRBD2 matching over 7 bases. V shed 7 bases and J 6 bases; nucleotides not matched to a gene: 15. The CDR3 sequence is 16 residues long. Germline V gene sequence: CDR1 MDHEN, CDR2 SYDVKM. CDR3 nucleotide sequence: TGTGCCAGCACCGTGGGGGGGATGGGGGTCGGCAATGAGCAGTTCTTC. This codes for CASTVGGMGVGNEQFF.

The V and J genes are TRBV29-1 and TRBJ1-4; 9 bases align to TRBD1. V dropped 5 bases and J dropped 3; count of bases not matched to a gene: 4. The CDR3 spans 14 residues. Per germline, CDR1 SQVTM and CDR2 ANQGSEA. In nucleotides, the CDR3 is TGCAGCGTTACGGGACAGGGTGCTAATGAAAAACTGTTTTTT. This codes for CSVTGQGANEKLFF. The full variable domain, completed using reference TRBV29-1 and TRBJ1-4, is SAVISQKPSRDICQRGTSLTIQCQVDSQVTMMFWYRQQPGQSLTLIATANQGSEATYESGFVIDKFPISRPNLTFSTLTVSNMSPEDSSIYLCSVTGQGANEKLFFGSGTQLSVL.

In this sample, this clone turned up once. CDR3 loop: CASRSGTSYEQYF. The DNA for the CDR3 is TGTGCCAGCCGAAGCGGGACATCATACGAGCAGTACTTC. This chain uses TRBV28 with TRBJ2-7, with a tentative D call TRBD2 (7 bases). Trimming stripped 8 bases from V and 4 bases from J, with 15 bases between. The CDR3 length is 13 residues. The germline V gene has CDR1 MDHEN and CDR2 SYDVKM.

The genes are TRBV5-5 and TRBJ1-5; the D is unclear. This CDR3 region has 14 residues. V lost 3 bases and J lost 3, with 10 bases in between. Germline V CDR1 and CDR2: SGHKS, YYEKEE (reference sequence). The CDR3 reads CASSWRDANQPQHF. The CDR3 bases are TGTGCCAGCAGCTGGAGGGATGCCAATCAGCCCCAGCATTTT. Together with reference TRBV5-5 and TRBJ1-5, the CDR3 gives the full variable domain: DAGVTQSPTHLIKTRGQQVTLRCSPISGHKSVSWYQQVLGQGPQFIFQYYEKEERGRGNFPDRFSARQFPNYSSELNVNALLLGDSALYLCASSWRDANQPQHFGDGTRLSIL.

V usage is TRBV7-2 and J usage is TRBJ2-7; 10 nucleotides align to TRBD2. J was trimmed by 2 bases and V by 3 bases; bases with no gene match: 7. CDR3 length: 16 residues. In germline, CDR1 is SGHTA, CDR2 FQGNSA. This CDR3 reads CASSLGASGRTYEQYF. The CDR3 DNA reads TGTGCCAGCAGCTTGGGGGCTAGCGGGAGAACCTACGAGCAGTACTTC.

The CDR3 DNA sequence: TGTGCCACCCAGGGTCAAGAGACCCAGTACTTC. Its translation is CATQGQETQYF. The chain links TRBV10-3 to TRBJ2-5; D is possibly TRBD1 (5 bases). Germline CDR1 ENHRY, CDR2 SYGVKD. With 10 bases removed from V and 2 bases from J, the gap between germline ends came to 8 bases. The CDR3 spans 11 residues.

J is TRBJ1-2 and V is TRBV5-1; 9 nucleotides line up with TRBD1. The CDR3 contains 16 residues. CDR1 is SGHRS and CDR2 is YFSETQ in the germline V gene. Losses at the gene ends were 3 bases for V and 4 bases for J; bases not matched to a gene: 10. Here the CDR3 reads CASSSRGQGSIYGYTF. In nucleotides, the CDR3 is TGCGCCAGCAGCTCCCGCGGACAGGGGAGTATCTATGGCTACACCTTC.

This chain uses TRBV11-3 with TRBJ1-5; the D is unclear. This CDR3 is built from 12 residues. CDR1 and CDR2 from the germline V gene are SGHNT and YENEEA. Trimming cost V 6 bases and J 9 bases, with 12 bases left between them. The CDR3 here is CASSPTSRPQHF. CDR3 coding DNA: TGTGCCAGCAGTCCAACCTCACGGCCCCAGCATTTT.

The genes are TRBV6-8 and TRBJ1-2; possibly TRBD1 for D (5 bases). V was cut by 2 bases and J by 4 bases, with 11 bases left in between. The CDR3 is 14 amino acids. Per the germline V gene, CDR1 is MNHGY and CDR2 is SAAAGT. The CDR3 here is CASSYKGLGYGYTF. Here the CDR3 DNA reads TGTGCCAGCAGTTACAAGGGGCTGGGCTATGGCTACACCTTC.

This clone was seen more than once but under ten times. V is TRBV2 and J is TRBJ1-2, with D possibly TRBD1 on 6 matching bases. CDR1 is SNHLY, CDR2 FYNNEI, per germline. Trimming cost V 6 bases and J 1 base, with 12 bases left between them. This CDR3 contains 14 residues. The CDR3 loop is CASRYRVLNYGYTF. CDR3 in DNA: TGTGCCAGCAGATACAGGGTACTTAACTATGGCTACACCTTC.

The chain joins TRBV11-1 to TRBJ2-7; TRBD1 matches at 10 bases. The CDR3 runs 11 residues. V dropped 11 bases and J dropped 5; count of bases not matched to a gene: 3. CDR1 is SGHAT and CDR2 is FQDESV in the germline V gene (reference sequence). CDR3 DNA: TGTGCCGACGGGACAGGGGACGAGCAGTACTTC. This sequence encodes CADGTGDEQYF.

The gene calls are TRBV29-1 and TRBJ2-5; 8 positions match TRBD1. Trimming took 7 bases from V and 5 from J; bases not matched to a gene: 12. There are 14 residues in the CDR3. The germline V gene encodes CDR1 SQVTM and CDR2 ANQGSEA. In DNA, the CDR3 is TGCAGCGGGGGAACAGGGGGTGGGGTGGAGACCCAGTACTTC. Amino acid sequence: CSGGTGGGVETQYF.

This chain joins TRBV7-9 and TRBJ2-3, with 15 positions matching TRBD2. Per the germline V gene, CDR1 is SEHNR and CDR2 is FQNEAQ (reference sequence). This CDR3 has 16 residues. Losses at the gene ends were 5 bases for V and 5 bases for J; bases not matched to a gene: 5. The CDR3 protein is CASSRTSGRAIDTQYF. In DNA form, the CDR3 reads TGTGCCAGCAGCCGGACTAGCGGGAGGGCAATAGATACGCAGTATTTT.

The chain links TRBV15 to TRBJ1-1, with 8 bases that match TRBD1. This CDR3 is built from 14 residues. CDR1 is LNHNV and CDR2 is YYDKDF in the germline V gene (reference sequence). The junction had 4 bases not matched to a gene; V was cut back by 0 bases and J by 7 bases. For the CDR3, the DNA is TGTGCCACCAGCAGAGACAGGGGGCGGGGTGAAGCTTTCTTT. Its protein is CATSRDRGRGEAFF.

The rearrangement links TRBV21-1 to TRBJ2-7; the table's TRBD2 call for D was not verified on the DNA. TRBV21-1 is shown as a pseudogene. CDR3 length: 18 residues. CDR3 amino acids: CASSKAPFEGAFSYEQYF. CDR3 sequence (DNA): TGTGCCAGCAGCAAAGCGCCCTTTGAGGGAGCCTTCTCCTACGAGCAGTACTTC.

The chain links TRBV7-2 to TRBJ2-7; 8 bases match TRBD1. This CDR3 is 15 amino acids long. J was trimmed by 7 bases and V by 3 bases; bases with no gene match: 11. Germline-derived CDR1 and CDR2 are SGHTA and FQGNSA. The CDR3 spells CASSLAGGVRGEQYF. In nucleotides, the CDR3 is TGTGCCAGCAGCTTGGCAGGGGGCGTACGAGGAGAGCAGTACTTC.

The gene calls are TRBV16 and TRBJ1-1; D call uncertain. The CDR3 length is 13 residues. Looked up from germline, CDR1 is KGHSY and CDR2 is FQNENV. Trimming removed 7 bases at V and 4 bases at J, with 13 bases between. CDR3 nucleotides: TGTGCCAGCACCCGAATGGGAGGCACTGAAGCTTTCTTT. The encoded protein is CASTRMGGTEAFF.

CDR3 sequence: CASRGQGPYEQYF. Written as DNA, the CDR3 is TGTGCCAGCAGAGGACAGGGACCCTACGAGCAGTACTTC. The chain carries TRBV6-6 and TRBJ2-7, with 8 bases fitting TRBD1. Germline assignment: CDR1 MNHNY and CDR2 SVGAGI (reference sequence). The CDR3 runs 13 residues. V gave up 6 bases and J gave up 2 bases; unmatched junction bases: 3.

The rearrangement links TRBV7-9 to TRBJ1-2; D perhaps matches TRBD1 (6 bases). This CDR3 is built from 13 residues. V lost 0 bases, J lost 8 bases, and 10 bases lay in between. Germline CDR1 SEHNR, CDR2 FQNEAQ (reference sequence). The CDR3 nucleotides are TGTGCCAGCAGCTTAGCACAGGGTGGCGGCTACACCTTC. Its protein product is CASSLAQGGGYTF.